The 30 T cell receptor beta chains below all came from one sample that was sequenced in a study of response to subunit inactivated influenza vaccine. TCRdb fed the RT-PCR reads into MiXCR, producing one record per CDR3 protein. The repertoire holds about 190,000 distinct CDR3 sequences, with about 15% as singletons. Material: CD8+ T cells sorted from PBMCs, obtained 5 days after vaccination. Receptors originate from a man aged 50-59 years who received an inactivated influenza vaccine.

This clonotype was seen a handful of times. The chain has TRBV30 and TRBJ2-5; 7 bases align to TRBD1. Germline lookup yields CDR1 GTSNPN and CDR2 SVGIG (reference sequence). The CDR3 covers 15 residues. Losses at the gene ends were 4 bases for V and 2 bases for J; bases not matched to a gene: 10. The CDR3 DNA reads as TGTGCCTGGACAGGGGGTATGGTGGATCAAGAGACCCAGTACTTC. Translation gives CAWTGGMVDQETQYF.

This sequence joins TRBV7-8 and TRBJ2-1, with 11 bases that match TRBD2. V shed 6 bases, J shed 8 bases, and the junction held 9 bases outside the gene matches. Germline V gene sequence: CDR1 SGHVS, CDR2 FQNEAQ. CDR3 length: 15 residues. DNA for the CDR3: TGTGCCAGCAGTCCTATAGCGGGGGGGGAATATGAGCAGTTCTTC. This encodes CASSPIAGGEYEQFF. The whole variable domain, filled in from reference TRBV7-8 and TRBJ2-1, reads GAGVSQSPRYKVAKRGQDVALRCDPISGHVSLFWYQQALGQGPEFLTYFQNEAQLDKSGLPSDRFFAERPEGSVSTLKIQRTQQEDSAVYLCASSPIAGGEYEQFFGPGTRLTVL.

This clonotype was recorded many times. V gene TRBV12-3 or TRBV12-4 combines with J gene TRBJ2-3, with D possibly matching TRBD2 (6 bases). CDR3 length: 15 residues. V lost 7 bases, J lost 1 base, and 15 bases lay in between. CDR3 nucleotide sequence: TGTGCCAGCACCTTAGGCCCGGGGGGCACAGATACGCAGTATTTT. Translation gives CASTLGPGGTDTQYF.

This clonotype showed up just a few times. J is TRBJ2-3 and V is TRBV12-3 or TRBV12-4; D is perhaps TRBD1 or TRBD2 (7 bases each). The CDR3 has 15 residues. The V end lost 6 bases, the J end lost 2 bases, and 15 bases lay between the germline ends. CDR3 amino acids: CASSNDRDYTDTQYF. The CDR3 coding sequence is TGTGCCAGCAGCAACGACAGGGACTACACAGATACGCAGTATTTT.

The chain's CDR3 is CASSESAGGSSTGELFF. The CDR3 bases are TGTGCCAGCAGTGAATCGGCGGGAGGGTCGAGCACCGGGGAGCTGTTTTTT. The J gene is TRBJ2-2, the V gene TRBV6-1; 9 positions agree with TRBD2. This CDR3 has 17 residues. V shed 2 bases, J shed 4 bases, and the junction held 8 bases outside the gene matches. Germline CDR1 MNHNS, CDR2 SASEGT.

The V and J genes are TRBV27 and TRBJ2-1; no definite D call. CDR3 length: 14 amino acids. CDR1 and CDR2 (germline): MNHEY, SMNVEV (reference sequence). The V and J ends lost 2 bases and 2 bases respectively, with 7 bases between them. CDR3 sequence reads: CASSLAFPYNEQFF. For the CDR3, the DNA is TGTGCCAGCAGTTTAGCGTTCCCCTACAATGAGCAGTTCTTC.

This clonotype was detected only a few times. V usage is TRBV28 and J usage is TRBJ2-1; TRBD2 aligns across 9 bases. CDR1 and CDR2 from the germline V gene are MDHEN and SYDVKM. The CDR3 consists of 15 residues. The ends lost 7 bases at V and 1 base at J; junction bases unmatched: 5. The DNA for the CDR3 is TGTGCCAGCACTGAAAGCGGGGGGTCCTACAATGAGCAGTTCTTC. It translates to CASTESGGSYNEQFF.

This clonotype occurred a few times. The V gene is TRBV7-3, the J gene TRBJ2-1, with D uncertain. Germline assignment: CDR1 SGHTA and CDR2 FQGTGA. The ends were cut back, 1 base at V and 2 bases at J, with 6 bases in the middle. The CDR3 is made up of 14 amino acids. DNA of the CDR3: TGTGCCAGCAGCTTAAGCTCCCCCTACAATGAGCAGTTCTTC. Its protein is CASSLSSPYNEQFF.

The chain joins TRBV7-9 to TRBJ1-6; no definite D call. V was cut by 2 bases and J by 7 bases, with 9 bases left in between. This CDR3 has 14 residues. Germline V gene lookup returns CDR1 SEHNR and CDR2 FQNEAQ (reference sequence). In DNA form, the CDR3 reads TGTGCCAGCAGCTTAAAGGGAATAAATTCACCCCTCCACTTT. As protein: CASSLKGINSPLHF.

The chain links TRBV5-1 to TRBJ1-1; no firm D call. CDR3 length: 14 amino acids. The V end lost 7 bases, the J end lost 0 bases, and 13 bases lay between the germline ends. From germline, CDR1 is SGHRS and CDR2 YFSETQ. The CDR3 loop is CASSSASLNTEAFF. In DNA form, the CDR3 reads TGCGCCAGCTCGTCGGCCAGCTTGAACACTGAAGCTTTCTTT.

This clonotype was detected a few times. V is TRBV7-9 and J is TRBJ2-7; 9 bases match TRBD1. The J segment lost 5 bases and the V segment lost 4 bases, leaving 9 bases of the junction unmatched. CDR1 and CDR2 from the germline V gene are SEHNR and FQNEAQ (reference sequence). The CDR3 sequence is 15 residues long. The CDR3 region has the DNA TGTGCCAGCAGCTCACGGACAGGGGTAGACCACGAGCAGTACTTC. Translating it yields CASSSRTGVDHEQYF.

This clonotype appeared a single time. The chain links TRBV28 to TRBJ2-1; 9 bases are shared with TRBD2. In germline, CDR1 is MDHEN, CDR2 SYDVKM. V was pared by 2 bases and J by 4 bases, with 3 bases of the junction left unmatched. CDR3 length: 15 residues. Here the CDR3 reads CASSLGRGGYNEQFF. In DNA, the CDR3 is TGTGCCAGCAGTTTAGGGCGGGGGGGTTACAATGAGCAGTTCTTC.

In this sample, this clonotype turned up many times. The V and J genes are TRBV4-3 and TRBJ2-1, with D possibly being TRBD1 (5 bases). CDR3 size: 13 residues. Trimming removed 2 bases from V and 5 bases from J, with 7 bases in between. Germline V gives CDR1 LGHNA, CDR2 YSLEER. CDR3 nucleotides: TGCGCCAGCAGCCAATTAGGGGACAATGAGCAGTTCTTC. Translation gives CASSQLGDNEQFF.

The chain links TRBV15 to TRBJ2-7; D possibly corresponds to TRBD1 (5 bases). V lost 1 base to trimming and J lost 5 bases, with 6 bases between them. CDR3 length: 12 residues. The germline gives CDR1 LNHNV, CDR2 YYDKDF (reference sequence). The CDR3 DNA follows: TGTGCCACCAGCAGAGCAGGGAACGAGCAGTACTTC. This encodes CATSRAGNEQYF.

This clonotype was seen only a few times. The genes are TRBV3-1 and TRBJ2-6; D uncertain. The CDR3 consists of 21 residues. Per germline, CDR1 LGHDT and CDR2 YNNKEL (reference sequence). V lost 2 bases, J lost 1 base, and 24 bases lay in between. CDR3 amino acids: CASSQKIAGSMSLSGANVLTF. The CDR3 coding sequence is TGTGCCAGCAGCCAAAAGATCGCAGGTAGTATGTCCCTTTCTGGGGCCAACGTCCTGACTTTC.

The chain joins TRBV2 to TRBJ2-7; no firm D call. Trimming took off 10 bases at V and 3 bases at J, with 16 bases between the two ends. Looked up from germline, CDR1 is SNHLY and CDR2 is FYNNEI. The CDR3 is made up of 13 amino acids. The CDR3 nucleotides read TGTGCCACCTACCCCGGGCTAGACTACGAGCAGTACTTC. Protein: CATYPGLDYEQYF.

This clonotype came up many times. This chain connects TRBV5-1 to TRBJ2-1, with 8 bases aligning to TRBD2. The CDR3 contains 14 residues. Per germline, CDR1 SGHRS and CDR2 YFSETQ. The ends lost 4 bases at V and 4 bases at J; junction bases unmatched: 4. CDR3 nucleotide sequence: TGCGCCAGCAGCCGACCGGGGGGGTACAATGAGCAGTTCTTC. Translating gives CASSRPGGYNEQFF.

The chain is built from TRBV2 and TRBJ2-7, with D unresolved. CDR1 is SNHLY and CDR2 is FYNNEI in the germline V gene. The CDR3 spans 13 residues. V was clipped by 5 bases and J by 1 base, with 9 bases between them. CDR3 residues: CASSPSESYEQYF. DNA for the CDR3: TGTGCCAGCAGTCCTTCCGAGTCCTACGAGCAGTACTTC.

The V gene is TRBV10-2, the J gene TRBJ2-7; D is unclear. V was cut by 5 bases and J by 1 base, with 9 bases left in between. Germline values: CDR1 WSHSY, CDR2 SAAADI. This CDR3 comprises 13 residues. The CDR3 loop reads CASSPPNSYEQYF. CDR3 DNA sequence: TGCGCCAGCAGTCCGCCTAATTCCTACGAGCAGTACTTC.

The chain uses TRBV5-6 and TRBJ2-5, with 7 bases lining up with TRBD1. This CDR3 region has 17 residues. Looked up from germline, CDR1 is SGHDT and CDR2 is YYEEEE. The V gene end was trimmed by 0 bases and the J gene end by 0 bases; junction bases not matched to a gene: 8. CDR3 bases: TGTGCCAGCAGCTTGGCTACCGGGACAGCGTACCAAGAGACCCAGTACTTC. Translation gives CASSLATGTAYQETQYF. Variable domain in full (rest from reference TRBV5-6 and TRBJ2-5): DAGVTQSPTHLIKTRGQQVTLRCSPKSGHDTVSWYQQALGQGPQFIFQYYEEEERQRGNFPDRFSGHQFPNYSSELNVNALLLGDSALYLCASSLATGTAYQETQYFGPGTRLLVL.

There are many counts of this clonotype. V and J are TRBV7-8 and TRBJ2-7; 10 bases are shared with TRBD1. The CDR3 length is 16 residues. The germline V gene has CDR1 SGHVS and CDR2 FQNEAQ. V trimming: 4 bases; J trimming: 4 bases; junction bases outside the gene matches: 10. For the CDR3, the DNA is TGTGCCAGCAGCTGGAACCCGACAGGGGGCGAGTACGAGCAGTACTTC. The encoded protein is CASSWNPTGGEYEQYF.

This clonotype was seen a handful of times. The V gene is TRBV29-1, the J gene TRBJ1-1, with no clear D. CDR3 length equals 11 residues. Trimming pared 3 bases from V and 6 bases from J, leaving 8 bases between. Looked up from germline, CDR1 is SQVTM and CDR2 is ANQGSEA. CDR3 bases: TGCAGCGTTGACGAGGGCGCTGAAGCTTTCTTT. It specifies CSVDEGAEAFF.

This clonotype was seen more than once but under ten times. CDR3 protein: CASRLTGPAGAADTQYF. CDR3 bases: TGTGCCAGCAGACTCACGGGGCCAGCGGGGGCCGCAGATACGCAGTATTTT. The chain recombines TRBV27 with TRBJ2-3; 8 bases align to TRBD2. Unmatched junction bases numbered 15, after V lost 6 bases and J lost 4 bases. Germline loops: CDR1 MNHEY, CDR2 SMNVEV (reference sequence). The CDR3 is made up of 17 amino acids.

The genes are TRBV20-1 and TRBJ1-2, with D possibly matching TRBD1 (6 bases). Germline CDR1 is DFQATT and CDR2 is SNEGSKA (reference sequence). V was pared by 3 bases and J by 1 base, with 12 bases between. This CDR3 is built from 14 residues. CDR3 amino acids: CSARDRENNYGYTF. CDR3 DNA: TGCAGTGCTAGGGACAGAGAGAATAACTATGGCTACACCTTC.

This clonotype has just a few counts. This chain connects TRBV12-3 or TRBV12-4 to TRBJ1-1; D remains ambiguous. This CDR3 is built from 11 residues. V lost 2 bases to trimming and J lost 7 bases, with 5 bases between them. The CDR3 is CASSLSNEAFF. The CDR3 DNA sequence: TGTGCCAGCAGTTTAAGTAATGAAGCTTTCTTT.

This clonotype was counted a few times. The V and J genes are TRBV3-1 and TRBJ2-7; 10 positions agree with TRBD2. The trim removed 1 base at V and 4 bases at J, leaving 7 bases unmatched. Looked up from germline, CDR1 is LGHDT and CDR2 is YNNKEL (reference sequence). The CDR3 runs to 16 residues. CDR3 in amino acids: CASSQGVSGRRYEQYF. The CDR3 DNA follows: TGTGCCAGCAGCCAAGGGGTTAGCGGGAGGCGGTACGAGCAGTACTTC.

There are many counts of this clonotype. This sequence joins TRBV12-3 or TRBV12-4 and TRBJ2-1; D unresolved. The length of the CDR3 is 14 residues. Between the trimmed V and J ends, which lost 6 bases and 0 bases, there was a span of 9 bases. CDR3 amino acids: CASSPRTSYNEQFF. The CDR3 bases are TGTGCCAGCAGCCCGCGGACCTCCTACAATGAGCAGTTCTTC.

V usage is TRBV20-1 and J usage is TRBJ2-7; 7 positions agree with TRBD1. The CDR3 length is 14 residues. Germline V gene lookup returns CDR1 DFQATT and CDR2 SNEGSKA (reference sequence). The V gene end was trimmed by 6 bases and the J gene end by 0 bases; junction bases not matched to a gene: 8. The CDR3 region is CSARDREFSYEQYF. In DNA form, the CDR3 reads TGCAGTGCCCGGGACAGAGAATTCTCCTACGAGCAGTACTTC.

The chain links TRBV4-1 to TRBJ2-7; 9 nucleotides agree with TRBD1. This CDR3 comprises 15 residues. From germline, CDR1 is MGHRA and CDR2 YSYEKL. V trimming: 1 base; J trimming: 6 bases; junction bases outside the gene matches: 7. The CDR3 region has the DNA TGCGCCAGCAGCCAAGGCTGGGACAGGGTGTCCGAGCAGTACTTC. As protein: CASSQGWDRVSEQYF.

The CDR3 loop reads CASSQDQGTYEQYF. DNA of the CDR3: TGTGCCAGCAGCCAAGATCAGGGAACCTACGAGCAGTACTTC. The chain uses TRBV3-1 and TRBJ2-7, with a weak D call TRBD1 (5 bases). Germline V gene lookup returns CDR1 LGHDT and CDR2 YNNKEL (reference sequence). Between the trimmed V and J ends, which lost 0 bases and 2 bases, there was a span of 8 bases. The CDR3 is 14 amino acids.